This T cell receptor (beta chain) is drawn from a study of control samples from healthy donors and cancer patients. Produced via immunoSEQ multiplex PCR; TCRdb's table is partial and in-frame only. Of approximately 41,000 clones in the sample, about 94% were seen once. V was cut by 6 bases and J by 4 bases, with 13 bases left in between. CDR3 length: 13 residues. Per the germline V gene, CDR1 is SEHNR and CDR2 is FQNEAQ (reference sequence). This receptor was obtained from a man between 60 and 75 years old in good health. Source material: blood. The chain combines TRBV7-9 with TRBJ2-7; D may be TRBD2 (7 bases). As DNA, the CDR3 is TGTGCCAGCAGACCCGGGGGGCCGTACGAGCAGTACTTC. This sequence encodes CASRPGGPYEQYF.